The 12 T cell receptor beta chains reported below all come from one sample, sequenced in a study of blood T cell repertoires in COVID-19. Clones were sequenced by immunoSEQ multiplex PCR, and TCRdb holds only the in-frame ones, with some missing. Among approximately 200,000 clones listed, about 80% were seen once. The specimen sequenced was peripheral blood. All receptors derive from a woman younger than 45 who had recovered from COVID-19.

This clone was counted once. The chain recombines TRBV2 with TRBJ2-7, with 7 nucleotides matching TRBD2. The trim removed 8 bases at V and 1 base at J, leaving 8 bases unmatched. Germline assignment: CDR1 SNHLY and CDR2 FYNNEI. The CDR3 consists of 14 residues. The CDR3: CASGRDYRSYEQYF. The CDR3, as DNA: TGTGCCAGCGGAAGGGACTATCGGTCCTACGAGCAGTACTTC.

The chain joins TRBV25-1 to TRBJ2-7; 9 bases fit TRBD1. Germline-derived CDR1 and CDR2 are MGHDK and SYGVNS. Germline trimming cut 5 bases from V and 4 bases from J; bases unmatched to any gene: 6. This CDR3 has 14 residues. The CDR3: CASSPGTGKYEQYF. The CDR3 bases are TGTGCCAGCAGTCCCGGGACAGGGAAGTACGAGCAGTACTTC.

The chain links TRBV11-2 to TRBJ2-2; 9 nucleotides line up with TRBD1. Per the germline V gene, CDR1 is SGHAT and CDR2 is FQNNGV. The CDR3 consists of 15 residues. Trimming took 5 bases from V and 4 from J; bases not matched to a gene: 5. The CDR3 spells CASSQDRGGTGELFF. The DNA of the CDR3 is TGTGCCAGCAGCCAGGACAGGGGAGGCACCGGGGAGCTGTTTTTT. Complete variable domain (other parts from reference TRBV11-2 and TRBJ2-2): EAGVAQSPRYKIIEKRQSVAFWCNPISGHATLYWYQQILGQGPKLLIQFQNNGVVDDSQLPKDRFSAERLKGVDSTLKIQPAKLEDSAVYLCASSQDRGGTGELFFGEGSRLTVL.

This chain connects TRBV3-1 (or the pseudogene TRBV3-2) to TRBJ1-6, with 7 bases that match TRBD1. Germline V gives CDR1 LGHDT, CDR2 YNNKEL (reference sequence). J lost 9 bases, V lost 4 bases, and 12 bases had no gene match. CDR3 length: 16 amino acids. CDR3 nucleotides: TGTGCCAGCAGCCTTAACCAGGGGGTCGTAGGTTCACCCCTCCACTTT. Its protein product is CASSLNQGVVGSPLHF.

The sample holds a few counts of this clone. The chain links TRBV3-1 (or the pseudogene TRBV3-2) to TRBJ2-7; TRBD1 matches at 12 bases. Germline lookup yields CDR1 LGHDT and CDR2 YNNKEL (reference sequence). Losses at the gene ends were 0 bases for V and 5 bases for J; bases not matched to a gene: 5. This CDR3 contains 16 residues. Here the CDR3 reads CASSQDIGTGGDEQYF. The DNA of the CDR3 is TGTGCCAGCAGCCAAGATATCGGGACAGGGGGCGACGAGCAGTACTTC.

This chain connects TRBV11-1 to TRBJ2-5; D is ambiguous. CDR3 length: 14 residues. CDR1 SGHAT and CDR2 FQDESV come from the germline V gene (reference sequence). V shed 1 base and J shed 1 base, with 7 bases lying between them. CDR3 DNA sequence: TGTGCCAGCAGCTTAGGCCAGCGCCAAGAGACCCAGTACTTC. It translates to CASSLGQRQETQYF.

J is TRBJ2-5 and V is TRBV5-4; 15 positions agree with TRBD2. The ends lost 3 bases at V and 5 bases at J; junction bases unmatched: 2. Per the germline V gene, CDR1 is SGHNT and CDR2 is YYREEE (reference sequence). The CDR3 totals 15 residues. The CDR3 DNA reads TGTGCCAGCAGCTCGGGGACTAGCGGGAGGGAGACCCAGTACTTC. Its protein is CASSSGTSGRETQYF.

This sequence joins TRBV9 and TRBJ2-6; D perhaps matches TRBD2 (5 bases). The germline V gene has CDR1 SGDLS and CDR2 YYNGEE. The CDR3 is made up of 15 amino acids. Between the trimmed V and J ends, which lost 3 bases and 0 bases, there was a span of 7 bases. As DNA, the CDR3 is TGTGCCAGCAGCGGAGGGAGCTCTGGGGCCAACGTCCTGACTTTC. Protein: CASSGGSSGANVLTF.

This clone was detected ten times or more. This chain connects TRBV2 to TRBJ2-7, with D possibly being TRBD2 (6 bases). Germline CDR1 SNHLY, CDR2 FYNNEI. The CDR3 spans 15 residues. V was trimmed by 4 bases and J by 4 bases, leaving 17 bases between them. CDR3 in DNA: TGTGCCAGCAGTGGGCTACTAGCTACGGGTTACGAGCAGTACTTC. Its translation: CASSGLLATGYEQYF.

The genes are TRBV30 and TRBJ2-3; 8 bases agree with TRBD2. This CDR3 has 14 amino acids. CDR1 is GTSNPN and CDR2 is SVGIG in the germline V gene (reference sequence). Trimming took 7 bases from V and 2 from J; bases not matched to a gene: 8. The CDR3 is CASERETATDTQYF. For the CDR3, the DNA is TGTGCCTCAGAGCGGGAGACAGCCACAGATACGCAGTATTTT. The full variable domain, with the rest looked up from reference TRBV30 and TRBJ2-3, is SQTIHQWPATLVQPVGSPLSLECTVEGTSNPNLYWYRQAAGRGLQLLFYSVGIGQISSEVPQNLSASRPQDRQFILSSKKLLLSDSGFYLCASERETATDTQYFGPGTRLTVL.

V is TRBV27 and J is TRBJ1-5, with TRBD1 matching over 8 bases. J lost 6 bases, V lost 2 bases, and 6 bases had no gene match. The germline V gene encodes CDR1 MNHEY and CDR2 SMNVEV (reference sequence). This CDR3 has 15 residues. CDR3 nucleotides: TGTGCCAGCAGTTTAAACAGGGGGTCGACTCAGCCCCAGCATTTT. It translates to CASSLNRGSTQPQHF.

This chain links TRBV7-7 with TRBJ2-1; a weak D match, TRBD2 (5 bases). CDR1 SSHAT and CDR2 FNYEAQ come from the germline V gene (reference sequence). The CDR3 length is 15 residues. The germline V and J ends were trimmed by 1 base and 2 bases, with 9 bases remaining between them. In DNA form, the CDR3 reads TGTGCCAGCAGCTTAGGGAGGAGGACCTACAATGAGCAGTTCTTC. It translates to CASSLGRRTYNEQFF.